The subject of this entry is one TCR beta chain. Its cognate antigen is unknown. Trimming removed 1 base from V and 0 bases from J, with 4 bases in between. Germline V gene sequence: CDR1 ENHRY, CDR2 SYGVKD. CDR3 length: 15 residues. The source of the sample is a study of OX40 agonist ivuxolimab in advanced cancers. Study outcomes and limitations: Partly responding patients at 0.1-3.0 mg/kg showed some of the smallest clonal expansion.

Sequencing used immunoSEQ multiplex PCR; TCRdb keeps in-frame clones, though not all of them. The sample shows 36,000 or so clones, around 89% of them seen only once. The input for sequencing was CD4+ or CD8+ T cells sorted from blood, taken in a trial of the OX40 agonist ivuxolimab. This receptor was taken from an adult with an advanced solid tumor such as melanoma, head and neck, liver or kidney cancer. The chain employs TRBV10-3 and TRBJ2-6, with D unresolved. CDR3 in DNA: TGTGCCATCAGTGAGTTTAACTCTGGGGCCAACGTCCTGACTTTC. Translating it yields CAISEFNSGANVLTF.